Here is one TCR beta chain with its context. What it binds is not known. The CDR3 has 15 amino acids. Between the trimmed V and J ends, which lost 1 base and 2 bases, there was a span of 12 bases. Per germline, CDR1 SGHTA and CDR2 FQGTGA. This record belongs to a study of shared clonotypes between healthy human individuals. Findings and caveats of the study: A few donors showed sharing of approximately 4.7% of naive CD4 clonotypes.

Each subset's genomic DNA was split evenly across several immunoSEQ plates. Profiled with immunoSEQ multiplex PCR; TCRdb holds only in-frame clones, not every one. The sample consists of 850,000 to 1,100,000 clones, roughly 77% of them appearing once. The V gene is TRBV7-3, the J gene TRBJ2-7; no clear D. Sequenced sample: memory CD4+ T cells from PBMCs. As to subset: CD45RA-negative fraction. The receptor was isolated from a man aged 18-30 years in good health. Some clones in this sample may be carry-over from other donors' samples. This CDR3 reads CASSLSPSDTYEQYF. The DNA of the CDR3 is TGTGCCAGCAGCTTAAGTCCTAGTGACACCTACGAGCAGTACTTC.